These 32 T cell receptor beta chains came from one sample sequenced in a study of T cells after yellow fever vaccination. TCRdb reanalysed the 5' RACE reads using MiXCR and keeps one entry per CDR3 protein. The data contain some 300,000 distinct CDR3 sequences, 8.5% to 10% of them singletons. This specimen consisted of CD4+ T cells sorted from PBMCs, obtained 5 days after the yellow fever booster vaccination. Receptors were obtained from a man younger than 30 who received the YFV17D yellow fever vaccine.

V usage is TRBV6-6 and J usage is TRBJ2-3; 15 bases are shared with TRBD2. Trimming took 7 bases from V and 6 from J; bases not matched to a gene: 20. Looked up from germline, CDR1 is MNHNY and CDR2 is SVGAGI (reference sequence). This CDR3 contains 20 residues. CDR3 nucleotide sequence: TGTGCCAGCAAAATCAACCGGGGACTAGCGGGGGGCCCCGAAGGCGATACGCAGTATTTT. Its protein is CASKINRGLAGGPEGDTQYF.

This clonotype was detected ten times or more. The chain combines TRBV7-3 with TRBJ2-3, with D perhaps TRBD2 (6 bases). Trimming stripped 3 bases from V and 6 bases from J, with 13 bases between. CDR1 is SGHTA and CDR2 is FQGTGA in the germline V gene. The CDR3 runs 14 residues. The CDR3 loop reads CASSFQGAGDTQYF. The CDR3 bases are TGTGCCAGCAGCTTTCAAGGGGCGGGGGATACGCAGTATTTT.

The chain uses TRBV29-1 and TRBJ2-3; no clear D. V was clipped by 0 bases and J by 0 bases, with 10 bases between them. From germline, CDR1 is SQVTM and CDR2 ANQGSEA. The CDR3 loop spans 15 amino acids. This chain's CDR3 is CSVEDLISSTDTQYF. The CDR3 coding sequence is TGCAGCGTTGAAGATCTAATATCTAGCACAGATACGCAGTATTTT.

The chain carries TRBV4-3 and TRBJ2-6; 12 bases match TRBD1. The CDR3 spans 18 residues. Germline V gene data show CDR1 as LGHNA and CDR2 as YSLEER. J gave up 2 bases and V 4 bases, and 6 bases lay outside the gene matches. In DNA form, the CDR3 reads TGCGCCAGCAGCCTCGCGGGACAGGGGGCAGCTGGGGCCAACGTCCTGACTTTC. This codes for CASSLAGQGAAGANVLTF.

Only a few counts were recorded for this clonotype. This chain uses TRBV4-2 with TRBJ1-1, with 7 nucleotides matching TRBD1. Trimming cost V 0 bases and J 5 bases; bases outside gene matches: 6. From germline, CDR1 is LGHNA and CDR2 YNFKEQ. The CDR3 runs to 15 residues. The CDR3 DNA reads as TGTGCCAGCAGCCAAGACGACAGGGTCGGGACTGAAGCTTTCTTT. This sequence encodes CASSQDDRVGTEAFF.

The chain combines TRBV9 with TRBJ1-1; possibly TRBD1 for D (5 bases). The CDR3 consists of 16 residues. Per the germline V gene, CDR1 is SGDLS and CDR2 is YYNGEE. V was pared by 0 bases and J by 3 bases, with 15 bases between. The CDR3 bases are TGTGCCAGCAGCGTAGAATCGTGGGGAGGGGACACTGAAGCTTTCTTT. Residues: CASSVESWGGDTEAFF.

V gene TRBV4-1 combines with J gene TRBJ2-1; perhaps TRBD2 as D (6 bases). Trimming shortened V by 1 base and J by 5 bases, and 12 bases separated the two germline ends. This CDR3 spans 15 amino acids. In germline, CDR1 is MGHRA, CDR2 YSYEKL. CDR3 protein: CASSQVGAGNNEQFF. In nucleotides, the CDR3 is TGCGCCAGCAGCCAAGTCGGTGCGGGGAACAATGAGCAGTTCTTC.

In this sample, this clonotype turned up a few times. This chain uses TRBV10-3 with TRBJ2-7; D is perhaps TRBD1 (6 bases). Deletions cut 4 bases from V and 5 bases from J, with 15 bases between. Germline values: CDR1 ENHRY, CDR2 SYGVKD. This CDR3 has 14 amino acids. The CDR3 sequence is CAISVTGHLNEQYF. CDR3 DNA sequence: TGTGCCATCAGTGTTACGGGACACTTGAACGAGCAGTACTTC.

This clonotype was counted between two and nine times. The CDR3 here is CASSEMGAGEQYV. As DNA, the CDR3 is TGTGCCAGCAGTGAAATGGGGGCTGGCGAGCAGTACGTC. The chain combines TRBV2 with TRBJ2-7; D is possibly TRBD1 (6 bases). The CDR3 runs to 13 residues. The germline V gene encodes CDR1 SNHLY and CDR2 FYNNEI. V shed 2 bases and J shed 6 bases, with 11 bases lying between them.

This clonotype was detected many times. This sequence joins TRBV18 and TRBJ2-5; TRBD1 matches at 9 bases. V shed 8 bases and J 1 base; nucleotides not matched to a gene: 5. The CDR3 extends over 14 amino acids. Germline lookup yields CDR1 KGHSH and CDR2 LQKENI. Here the CDR3 DNA reads TGTGCCAGCAGCCCGACAGGGGGCCAAGAGACCCAGTACTTC. Amino acids: CASSPTGGQETQYF.

V usage is TRBV12-3 or TRBV12-4 and J usage is TRBJ2-7, with 12 bases matching TRBD2. J lost 3 bases, V lost 10 bases, and 7 bases had no gene match. This CDR3 comprises 14 residues. CDR3 bases: TGTGCCACTGCTAGCGGGGGGGCGGTCTACGAGCAGTACTTC. Its protein is CATASGGAVYEQYF.

J is TRBJ2-7 and V is TRBV18; D is possibly TRBD1 (6 bases). The germline CDR1 and CDR2 sequences are KGHSH and LQKENI. Trimming shortened V by 3 bases and J by 6 bases, and 9 bases separated the two germline ends. CDR3 length equals 12 residues. The CDR3 DNA is TGTGCCAGCTCACCTACAGGGCTCGAGCAGTACGTC. This codes for CASSPTGLEQYV.

J is TRBJ2-7 and V is TRBV6-1; 7 bases line up with TRBD1. This CDR3 is 15 amino acids long. Germline V gives CDR1 MNHNS, CDR2 SASEGT. Unmatched junction bases numbered 11, after V lost 5 bases and J lost 4 bases. The CDR3 sequence is CASSRGGHSLYEQYV. In DNA, the CDR3 is TGTGCCAGCAGTCGAGGGGGCCACTCCCTATACGAGCAGTACGTC.

This clonotype showed up just a few times. The CDR3 here is CASSFPGQGAYEQYF. The CDR3 DNA follows: TGTGCCAGCAGTTTTCCGGGACAGGGGGCCTACGAGCAGTACTTC. The gene calls are TRBV12-3 or TRBV12-4 and TRBJ2-7; 11 positions match TRBD1. Trimming took 3 bases from V and 2 from J; bases not matched to a gene: 3. This CDR3 is built from 15 residues.

This chain connects TRBV20-1 to TRBJ1-4; no definite D call. V was pared by 5 bases and J by 4 bases, with 17 bases between. Per germline, CDR1 DFQATT and CDR2 SNEGSKA (reference sequence). CDR3 size: 15 residues. The CDR3 is CSAPPAGSFNEKLFF. In nucleotides, the CDR3 is TGCAGTGCTCCCCCCGCCGGAAGTTTTAATGAAAAACTGTTTTTT.

This clonotype showed up just a few times. The chain uses TRBV5-6 and TRBJ2-5, with D hard to call. The V gene's germline CDR1 is SGHDT and CDR2 YYEEEE. CDR3 length equals 14 residues. The ends were cut back, 4 bases at V and 0 bases at J, with 10 bases in the middle. As DNA, the CDR3 is TGTGCCAGCAGCCCAAATCCGGACCAAGAGACCCAGTACTTC. It translates to CASSPNPDQETQYF. Full variable domain (rest looked up from reference TRBV5-6 and TRBJ2-5): DAGVTQSPTHLIKTRGQQVTLRCSPKSGHDTVSWYQQALGQGPQFIFQYYEEEERQRGNFPDRFSGHQFPNYSSELNVNALLLGDSALYLCASSPNPDQETQYFGPGTRLLVL.

This clonotype appeared a few times. The chain combines TRBV20-1 with TRBJ2-5, with 8 bases lining up with TRBD2. J lost 4 bases, V lost 5 bases, and 18 bases had no gene match. CDR1 is DFQATT, CDR2 SNEGSKA, per germline (reference sequence). This CDR3 contains 17 residues. CDR3 nucleotide sequence: TGCAGTGCTTCCACGGGCGGTTTGCGGGGGGTGAGAGAGACCCAGTACTTC. It codes for CSASTGGLRGVRETQYF.

This clonotype was picked up a small number of times. The chain recombines TRBV28 with TRBJ1-4, with D perhaps matching TRBD1 (6 bases). The V gene lost 6 bases and the J gene lost 8 bases, with 16 bases spanning the gap. This CDR3 spans 14 amino acids. Germline CDR1 is MDHEN and CDR2 is SYDVKM. Written as DNA, the CDR3 is TGTGCCAGCAGGAAGGCAGGGGCAGGGGAAAAACTGTTTTTT. It encodes CASRKAGAGEKLFF.

The gene calls are TRBV7-2 and TRBJ2-5, with D perhaps given as TRBD1 or TRBD2 (7 bases each). Germline CDR1 is SGHTA and CDR2 is FQGNSA. The CDR3 extends over 14 amino acids. V lost 5 bases, J lost 4 bases, and 14 bases lay in between. CDR3 bases: TGTGCCAGCAGCCAGGGGGGGCGGGGAGAGACCCAGTACTTC. This encodes CASSQGGRGETQYF.

There are a few counts of this clonotype. This chain connects TRBV20-1 to TRBJ2-3; D is perhaps TRBD1 or TRBD2 (5 bases each). With 8 bases removed from V and 0 bases from J, the gap between germline ends came to 12 bases. CDR1 and CDR2 from the germline V gene are DFQATT and SNEGSKA (reference sequence). The length of the CDR3 is 13 residues. The CDR3 region is CSPRGGSTDTQYF. The CDR3 DNA follows: TGCAGTCCCCGGGGCGGCAGCACAGATACGCAGTATTTT.

V usage is TRBV4-3 and J usage is TRBJ2-7; no clear D gene. Trimming removed 0 bases from V and 6 bases from J, with 9 bases in between. In germline, CDR1 is LGHNA, CDR2 YSLEER. The CDR3 spans 13 residues. The CDR3 is CASSQETSGEQYF. CDR3 DNA: TGCGCCAGCAGCCAAGAAACGTCCGGCGAGCAGTACTTC.

In this sample, this clonotype turned up a few times. The V and J genes are TRBV7-9 and TRBJ1-4; no clear D. V was shortened by 8 bases and J by 8 bases, with 9 bases between the two germline ends. Germline CDR1 and CDR2: SEHNR and FQNEAQ (reference sequence). The CDR3 runs 11 residues. The CDR3 sequence is CASGSREKLFF. For the CDR3, the DNA is TGTGCCAGCGGCTCCAGGGAAAAACTGTTTTTT.

This clonotype was seen only a few times. The gene calls are TRBV5-1 and TRBJ1-5, with D possibly TRBD1 on 6 matching bases. Trimming took off 4 bases at V and 0 bases at J, with 17 bases between the two ends. Germline V gene data show CDR1 as SGHRS and CDR2 as YFSETQ. The CDR3 is made up of 17 amino acids. CDR3 loop: CASSRLPGQLSNQPQHF. The CDR3 DNA reads as TGCGCCAGCAGCCGTCTACCAGGACAGCTTAGCAATCAGCCCCAGCATTTT.

Concerning this clonotype itself: A much larger clone differs from this one at a single base, so this may be a read error. The rearrangement joins TRBV9 to TRBJ2-1; TRBD1 or TRBD2 may be the D gene (7 bases each). Germline V CDR1 and CDR2: SGDLS, YYNGEE. The CDR3 consists of 16 residues. The germline V and J ends were trimmed by 4 bases and 5 bases, with 19 bases remaining between them. CDR3 protein: CASSRAGDSNNNEQFF. The CDR3, as DNA: TGTGCCAGCAGCCGGGCGGGGGACAGCAACAACAATGAGCAGTTCTTC.

The chain uses TRBV5-1 and TRBJ2-1; 9 positions match TRBD2. This CDR3 is 14 amino acids long. J gave up 5 bases and V 4 bases, and 4 bases lay outside the gene matches. Germline V gives CDR1 SGHRS, CDR2 YFSETQ. The CDR3 loop reads CASSTGLANNEQFF. CDR3 bases: TGCGCCAGCAGCACCGGACTAGCGAACAATGAGCAGTTCTTC.

This clonotype has only a few counts. The J gene is TRBJ1-1, the V gene TRBV10-3; D is uncertain. The CDR3 length is 15 residues. Trimming took off 3 bases at V and 6 bases at J, with 17 bases between the two ends. CDR1 is ENHRY, CDR2 SYGVKD, per germline. CDR3 loop: CAISDPAKGKAEAFF. In DNA, the CDR3 is TGTGCCATCAGTGACCCCGCGAAGGGCAAGGCTGAAGCTTTCTTT.

This clonotype was seen many times. The chain has TRBV4-3 and TRBJ2-5; 10 positions match TRBD1. This CDR3 has 15 residues. Unmatched junction bases numbered 6, after V lost 3 bases and J lost 5 bases. Germline V gene lookup returns CDR1 LGHNA and CDR2 YSLEER. Here the CDR3 reads CASSQTGGAGETQYF. The CDR3 coding sequence is TGCGCCAGCAGCCAGACAGGGGGCGCGGGGGAGACCCAGTACTTC.

This clonotype was observed a few times. The chain couples TRBV19 to TRBJ1-2; TRBD1 matches 8 bases. Germline V gene lookup returns CDR1 LNHDA and CDR2 SQIVND (reference sequence). The CDR3 runs 14 residues. With V trimmed by 7 bases and J by 6 bases, 10 bases remained unmatched. The CDR3 region is CASTPTGVGDGYTF. For the CDR3, the DNA is TGTGCCAGTACCCCGACAGGGGTGGGTGATGGCTACACCTTC. The full variable domain, with the rest looked up from reference TRBV19 and TRBJ1-2, is DGGITQSPKYLFRKEGQNVTLSCEQNLNHDAMYWYRQDPGQGLRLIYYSQIVNDFQKGDIAEGYSVSREKKESFPLTVTSAQKNPTAFYLCASTPTGVGDGYTFGSGTRLTVV.

This clonotype has more than one count but fewer than ten. The chain couples TRBV3-1 to TRBJ2-1, with TRBD2 matching over 7 bases. V lost 1 base and J lost 8; bases outside the gene matches: 5. CDR1 and CDR2 from the germline V gene are LGHDT and YNNKEL (reference sequence). This CDR3 is built from 14 residues. The CDR3 region is CASSQGTSVHEQFF. The CDR3 nucleotides read TGTGCCAGCAGCCAAGGGACTAGTGTCCATGAGCAGTTCTTC.

This clonotype was seen only a few times. The chain is built from TRBV12-3 or TRBV12-4 and TRBJ1-2, with D maybe TRBD1 (6 bases). V lost 6 bases and J lost 4, with 15 bases in between. The CDR3 is 14 residues long. The CDR3 region is CASRQRGGPYGYTF. The CDR3 DNA reads TGTGCCAGCAGACAACGGGGGGGCCCCTATGGCTACACCTTC.

This clonotype came up a few times. This chain connects TRBV2 to TRBJ1-1; tentative D call: TRBD1 (5 bases). V was shortened by 6 bases and J by 5 bases, with 16 bases between the two germline ends. The CDR3 totals 14 residues. Germline V gene sequence: CDR1 SNHLY, CDR2 FYNNEI. CDR3 sequence (DNA): TGTGCCAGCAGAGAACAGGTCCCGGGGACTGAAGCTTTCTTT. It is translated as CASREQVPGTEAFF.

This clonotype came up many times. The genes are TRBV7-3 and TRBJ2-3, with 9 bases identical to TRBD2. The CDR3 length is 15 residues. J lost 3 bases, V lost 2 bases, and 3 bases had no gene match. Germline V gene data show CDR1 as SGHTA and CDR2 as FQGTGA. For the CDR3, the DNA is TGTGCCAGCAGCTTAGGGCTAGCGGGGACAGATACGCAGTATTTT. This gives the protein CASSLGLAGTDTQYF.